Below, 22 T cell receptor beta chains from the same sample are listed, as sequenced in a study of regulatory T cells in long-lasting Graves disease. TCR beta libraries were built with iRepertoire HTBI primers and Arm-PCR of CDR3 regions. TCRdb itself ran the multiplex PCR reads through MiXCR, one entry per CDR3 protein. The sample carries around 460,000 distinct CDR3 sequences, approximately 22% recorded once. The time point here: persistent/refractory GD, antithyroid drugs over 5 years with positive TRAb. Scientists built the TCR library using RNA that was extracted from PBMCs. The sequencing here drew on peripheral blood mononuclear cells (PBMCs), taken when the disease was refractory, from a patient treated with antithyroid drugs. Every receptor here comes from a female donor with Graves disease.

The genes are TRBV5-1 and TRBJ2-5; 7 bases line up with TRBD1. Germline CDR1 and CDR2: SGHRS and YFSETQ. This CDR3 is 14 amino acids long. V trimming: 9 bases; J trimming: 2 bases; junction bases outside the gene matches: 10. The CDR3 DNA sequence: TGCGCCACCGGAAGGGGACAGCAACAAGAGACCCAGTACTTC. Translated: CATGRGQQQETQYF.

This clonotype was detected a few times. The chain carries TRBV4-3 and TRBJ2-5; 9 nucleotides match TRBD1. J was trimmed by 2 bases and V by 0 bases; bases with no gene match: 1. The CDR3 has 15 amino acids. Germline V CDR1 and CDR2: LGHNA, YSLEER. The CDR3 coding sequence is TGCGCCAGCAGCCAAGAGACAGGGGGGCAAGAGACCCAGTACTTC. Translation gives CASSQETGGQETQYF.

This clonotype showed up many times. The CDR3 loop reads CSAPDTGSGYGYTF. The CDR3 DNA reads as TGCAGTGCCCCGGATACAGGTTCAGGCTATGGCTACACCTTC. The chain recombines TRBV20-1 with TRBJ1-2, with D perhaps TRBD1 (5 bases). Germline V gene sequence: CDR1 DFQATT, CDR2 SNEGSKA (reference sequence). Trimming stripped 6 bases from V and 4 bases from J, with 18 bases between. The CDR3 runs to 14 residues.

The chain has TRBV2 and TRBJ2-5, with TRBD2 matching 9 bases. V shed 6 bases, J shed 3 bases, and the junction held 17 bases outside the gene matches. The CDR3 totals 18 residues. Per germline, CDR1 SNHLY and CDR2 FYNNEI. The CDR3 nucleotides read TGTGCCAGCAGCACCCTCCGGGGGGTGGCTAGCGGGGAAGAGACCCAGTACTTC. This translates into CASSTLRGVASGEETQYF.

The CDR3 is CASSKRFTGTGVNTGELFF. The CDR3 region has the DNA TGTGCCAGCAGTAAGCGATTTACCGGGACAGGGGTGAACACCGGGGAGCTGTTTTTT. This chain connects TRBV6-1 to TRBJ2-2; 10 bases are shared with TRBD1. The ends lost 5 bases at V and 1 base at J; junction bases unmatched: 13. Germline CDR1 reads MNHNS; CDR2 reads SASEGT. The CDR3 sequence is 19 residues long.

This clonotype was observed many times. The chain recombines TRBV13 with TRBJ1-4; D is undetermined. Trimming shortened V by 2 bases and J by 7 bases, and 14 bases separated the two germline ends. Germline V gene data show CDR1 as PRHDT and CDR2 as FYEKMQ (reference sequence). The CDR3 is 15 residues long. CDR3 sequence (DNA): TGTGCCAGCAGCTTAAATCCGCCCTCGGGTGAAAAACTGTTTTTT. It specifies CASSLNPPSGEKLFF.

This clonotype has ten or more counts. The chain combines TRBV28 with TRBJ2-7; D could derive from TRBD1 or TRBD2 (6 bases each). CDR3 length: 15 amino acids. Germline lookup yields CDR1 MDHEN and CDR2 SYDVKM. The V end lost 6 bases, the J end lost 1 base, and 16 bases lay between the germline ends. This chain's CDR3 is CASRTAGQESYEQYF. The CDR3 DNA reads TGTGCCAGCAGGACCGCGGGACAAGAATCCTACGAGCAGTACTTC.

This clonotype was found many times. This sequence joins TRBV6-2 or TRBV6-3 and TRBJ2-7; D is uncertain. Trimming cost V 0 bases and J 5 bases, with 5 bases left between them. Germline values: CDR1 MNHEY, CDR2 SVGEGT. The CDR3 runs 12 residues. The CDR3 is CASSYSSDEQYF. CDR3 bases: TGTGCCAGCAGTTACTCATCGGACGAGCAGTACTTC.

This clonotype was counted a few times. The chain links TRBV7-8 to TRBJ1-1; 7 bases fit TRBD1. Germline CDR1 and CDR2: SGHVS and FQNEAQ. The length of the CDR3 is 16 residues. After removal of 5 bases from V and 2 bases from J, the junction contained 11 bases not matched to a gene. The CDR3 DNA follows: TGTGCCAGCAGCCTTCGGGGACAGCAGGTTAACACTGAAGCTTTCTTT. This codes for CASSLRGQQVNTEAFF.

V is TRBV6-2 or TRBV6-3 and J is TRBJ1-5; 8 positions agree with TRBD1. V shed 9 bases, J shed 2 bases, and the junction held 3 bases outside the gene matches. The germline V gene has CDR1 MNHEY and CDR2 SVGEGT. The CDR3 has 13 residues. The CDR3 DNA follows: TGTGCCAGGCCGGGACAGGGCAATCAGCCCCAGCATTTT. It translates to CARPGQGNQPQHF.

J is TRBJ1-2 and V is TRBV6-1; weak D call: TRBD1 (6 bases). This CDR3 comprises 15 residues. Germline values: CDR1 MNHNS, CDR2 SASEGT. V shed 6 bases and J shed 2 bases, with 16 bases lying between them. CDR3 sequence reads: CASRLETGMNYGYTF. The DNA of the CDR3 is TGTGCCAGCAGACTTGAGACAGGAATGAACTATGGCTACACCTTC.

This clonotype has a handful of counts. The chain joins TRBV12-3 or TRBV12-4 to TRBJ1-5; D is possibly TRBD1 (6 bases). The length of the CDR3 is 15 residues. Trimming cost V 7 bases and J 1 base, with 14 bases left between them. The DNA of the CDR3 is TGTGCCAGCACGGAAGGGGGAGGAAGCAATCAGCCCCAGCATTTT. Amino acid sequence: CASTEGGGSNQPQHF.

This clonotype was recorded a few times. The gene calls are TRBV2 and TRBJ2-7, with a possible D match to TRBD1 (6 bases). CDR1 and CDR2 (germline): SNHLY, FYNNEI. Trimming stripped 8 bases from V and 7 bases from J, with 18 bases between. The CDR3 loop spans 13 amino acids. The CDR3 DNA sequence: TGTGCCAGCGGGCAGGGGAGTATGGGGGAGCAGTACTTC. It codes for CASGQGSMGEQYF.

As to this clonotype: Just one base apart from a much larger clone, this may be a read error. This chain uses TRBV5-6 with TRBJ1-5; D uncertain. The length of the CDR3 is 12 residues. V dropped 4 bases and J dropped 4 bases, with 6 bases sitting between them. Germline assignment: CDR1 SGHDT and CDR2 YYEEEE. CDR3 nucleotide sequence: TGTGCCAGCAGCCAAACAAATCAGCCCCAGCATTTT. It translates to CASSQTNQPQHF.

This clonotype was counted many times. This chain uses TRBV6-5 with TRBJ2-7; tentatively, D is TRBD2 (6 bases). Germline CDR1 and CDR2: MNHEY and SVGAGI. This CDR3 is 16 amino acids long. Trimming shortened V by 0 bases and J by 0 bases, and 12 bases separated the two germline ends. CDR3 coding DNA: TGTGCCAGCAGTTACTCTGGCGGGATCTTCTCCTACGAGCAGTACTTC. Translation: CASSYSGGIFSYEQYF.

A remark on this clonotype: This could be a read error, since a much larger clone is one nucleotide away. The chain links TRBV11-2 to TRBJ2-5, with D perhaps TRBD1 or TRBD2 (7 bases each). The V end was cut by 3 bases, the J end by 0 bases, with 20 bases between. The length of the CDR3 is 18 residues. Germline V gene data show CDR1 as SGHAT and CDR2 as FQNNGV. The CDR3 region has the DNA TGTGCCAGCAGCTTGGAAGACAGGGAGGGTAGGTACCAAGAGACCCAGTACTTC. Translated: CASSLEDREGRYQETQYF.

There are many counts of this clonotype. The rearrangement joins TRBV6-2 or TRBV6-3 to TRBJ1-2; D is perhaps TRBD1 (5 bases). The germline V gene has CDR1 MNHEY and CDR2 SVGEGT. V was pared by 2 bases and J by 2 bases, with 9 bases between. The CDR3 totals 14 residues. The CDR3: CASSYQGPNYGYTF. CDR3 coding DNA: TGTGCCAGCAGTTACCAGGGTCCCAACTATGGCTACACCTTC.

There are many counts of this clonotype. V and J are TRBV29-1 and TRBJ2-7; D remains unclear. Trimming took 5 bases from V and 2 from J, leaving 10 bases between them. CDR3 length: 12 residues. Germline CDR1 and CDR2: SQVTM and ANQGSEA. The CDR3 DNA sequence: TGCAGCGTTTCCTCCAGTACCTACGAGCAGTACTTC. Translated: CSVSSSTYEQYF.

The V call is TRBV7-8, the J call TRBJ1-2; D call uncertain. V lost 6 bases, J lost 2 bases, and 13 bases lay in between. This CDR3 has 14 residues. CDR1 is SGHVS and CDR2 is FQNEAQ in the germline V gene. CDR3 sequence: CASSSGRENYGYTF. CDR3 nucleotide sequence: TGTGCCAGCAGTTCCGGACGGGAGAACTATGGCTACACCTTC. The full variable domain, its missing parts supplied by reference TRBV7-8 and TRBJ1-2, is GAGVSQSPRYKVAKRGQDVALRCDPISGHVSLFWYQQALGQGPEFLTYFQNEAQLDKSGLPSDRFFAERPEGSVSTLKIQRTQQEDSAVYLCASSSGRENYGYTFGSGTRLTVV.

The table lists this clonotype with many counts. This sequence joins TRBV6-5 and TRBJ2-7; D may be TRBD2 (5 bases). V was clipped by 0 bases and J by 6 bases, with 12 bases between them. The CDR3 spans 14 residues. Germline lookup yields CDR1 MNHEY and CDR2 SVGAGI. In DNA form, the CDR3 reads TGTGCCAGCAGTTACTCGTCCGAGGGCTCCGAGCAGTACTTC. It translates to CASSYSSEGSEQYF.

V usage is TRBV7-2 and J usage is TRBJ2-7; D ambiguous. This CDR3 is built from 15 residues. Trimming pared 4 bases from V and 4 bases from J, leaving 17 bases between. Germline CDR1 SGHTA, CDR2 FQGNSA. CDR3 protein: CASSSPSTFLYEQYF. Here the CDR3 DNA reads TGTGCCAGCAGCTCCCCCTCGACTTTCTTATACGAGCAGTACTTC.

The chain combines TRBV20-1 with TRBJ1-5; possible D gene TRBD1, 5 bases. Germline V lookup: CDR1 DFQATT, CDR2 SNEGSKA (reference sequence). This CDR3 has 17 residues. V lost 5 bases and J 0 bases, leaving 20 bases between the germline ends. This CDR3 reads CSAVQDWGGNSNQPQHF. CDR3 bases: TGCAGTGCTGTACAGGATTGGGGGGGGAATAGCAATCAGCCCCAGCATTTT.